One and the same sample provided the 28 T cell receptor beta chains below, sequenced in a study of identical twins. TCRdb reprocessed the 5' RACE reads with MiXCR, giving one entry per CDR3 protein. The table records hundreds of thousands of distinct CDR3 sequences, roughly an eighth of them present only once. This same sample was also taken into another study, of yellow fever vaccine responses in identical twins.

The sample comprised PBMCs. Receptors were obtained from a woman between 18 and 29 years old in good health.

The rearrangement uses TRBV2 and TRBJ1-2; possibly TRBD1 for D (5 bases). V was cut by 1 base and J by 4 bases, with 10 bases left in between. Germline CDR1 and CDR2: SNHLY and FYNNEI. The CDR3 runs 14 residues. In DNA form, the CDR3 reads TGTGCCAGCAGTGAAGTTGTAGGGACCTATGGCTACACCTTC. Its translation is CASSEVVGTYGYTF.

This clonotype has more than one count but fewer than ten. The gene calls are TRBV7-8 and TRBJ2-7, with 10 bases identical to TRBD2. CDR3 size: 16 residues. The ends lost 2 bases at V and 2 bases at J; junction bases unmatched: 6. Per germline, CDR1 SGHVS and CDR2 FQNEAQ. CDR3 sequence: CASSLFLAGGTYEQYF. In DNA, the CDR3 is TGTGCCAGCAGCTTATTCTTAGCGGGAGGCACCTACGAGCAGTACTTC.

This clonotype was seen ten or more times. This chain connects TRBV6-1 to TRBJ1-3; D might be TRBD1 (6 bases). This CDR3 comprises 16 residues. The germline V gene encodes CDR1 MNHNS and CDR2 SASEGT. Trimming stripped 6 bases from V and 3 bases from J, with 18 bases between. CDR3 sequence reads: CASSATLDSGGNTIYF. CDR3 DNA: TGTGCCAGCAGCGCCACCTTGGACAGCGGTGGAAACACCATATATTTT.

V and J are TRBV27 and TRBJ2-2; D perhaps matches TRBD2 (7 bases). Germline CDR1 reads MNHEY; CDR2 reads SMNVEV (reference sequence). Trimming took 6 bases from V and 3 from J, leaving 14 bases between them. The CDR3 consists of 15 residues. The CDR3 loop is CASRTGGLYTGELFF. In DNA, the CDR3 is TGTGCCAGCAGGACCGGGGGGCTCTACACCGGGGAGCTGTTTTTT.

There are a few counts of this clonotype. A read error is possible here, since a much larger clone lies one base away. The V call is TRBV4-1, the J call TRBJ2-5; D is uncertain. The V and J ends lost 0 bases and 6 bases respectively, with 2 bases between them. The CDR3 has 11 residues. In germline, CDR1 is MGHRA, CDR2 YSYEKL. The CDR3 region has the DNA TGCGCCAGCAGCCAAGAAAAGACCCAGTACTTC. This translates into CASSQEKTQYF.

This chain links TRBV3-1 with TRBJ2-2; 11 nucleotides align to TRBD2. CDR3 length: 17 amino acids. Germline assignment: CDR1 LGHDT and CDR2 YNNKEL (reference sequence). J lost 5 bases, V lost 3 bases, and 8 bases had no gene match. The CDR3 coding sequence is TGTGCCAGCAGCCATCCCAGACTAGCGGGGAGGACCGGGGAGCTGTTTTTT. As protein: CASSHPRLAGRTGELFF.

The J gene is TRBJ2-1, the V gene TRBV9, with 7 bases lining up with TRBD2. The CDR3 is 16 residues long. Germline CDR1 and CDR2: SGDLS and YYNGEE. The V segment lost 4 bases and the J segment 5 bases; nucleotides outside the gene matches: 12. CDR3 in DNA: TGTGCCAGCAGCTCCCGGGGAGCGGGGACTCACAATGAGCAGTTCTTC. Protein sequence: CASSSRGAGTHNEQFF.

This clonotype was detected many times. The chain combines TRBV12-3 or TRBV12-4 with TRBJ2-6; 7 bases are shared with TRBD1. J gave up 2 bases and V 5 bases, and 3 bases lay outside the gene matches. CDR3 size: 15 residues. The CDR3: CASSHQGAGANVLTF. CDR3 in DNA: TGTGCCAGCAGTCACCAGGGGGCTGGGGCCAACGTCCTGACTTTC.

The CDR3 DNA follows: TGTGCCAGCAGCCAAGAAAGGGAACAGGGACGGTACGAGACCCAGTACTTC. Its protein is CASSQEREQGRYETQYF. This sequence joins TRBV14 and TRBJ2-5; TRBD1 is a possible D gene (6 bases). Trimming removed 0 bases from V and 5 bases from J, with 19 bases in between. Germline V gene sequence: CDR1 SGHDN, CDR2 FVKESK. This CDR3 has 17 amino acids.

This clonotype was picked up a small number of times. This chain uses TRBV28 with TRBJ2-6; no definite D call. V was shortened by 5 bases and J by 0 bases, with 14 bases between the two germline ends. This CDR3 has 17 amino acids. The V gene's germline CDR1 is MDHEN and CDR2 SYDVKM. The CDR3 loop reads CASSPGSTLSGANVLTF. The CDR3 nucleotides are TGTGCCAGCAGTCCCGGGTCGACTCTCTCTGGGGCCAACGTCCTGACTTTC.

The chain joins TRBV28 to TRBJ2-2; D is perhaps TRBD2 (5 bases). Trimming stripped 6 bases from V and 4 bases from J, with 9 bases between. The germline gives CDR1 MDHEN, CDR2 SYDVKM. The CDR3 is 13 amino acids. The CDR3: CASRSRGTGELFF. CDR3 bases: TGTGCCAGCAGAAGTCGGGGCACCGGGGAGCTGTTTTTT.

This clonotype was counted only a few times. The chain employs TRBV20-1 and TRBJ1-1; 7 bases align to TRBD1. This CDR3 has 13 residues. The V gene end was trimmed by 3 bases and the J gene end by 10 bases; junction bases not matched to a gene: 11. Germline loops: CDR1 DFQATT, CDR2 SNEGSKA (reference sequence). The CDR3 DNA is TGCAGTGCTAGTGCAACAGGGGTTCAGGGAGCTTTCTTT. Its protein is CSASATGVQGAFF.

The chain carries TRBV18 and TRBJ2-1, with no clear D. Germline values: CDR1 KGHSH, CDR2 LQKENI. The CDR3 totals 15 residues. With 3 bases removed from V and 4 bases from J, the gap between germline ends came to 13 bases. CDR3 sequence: CASSPEVQTYNEQFF. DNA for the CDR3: TGTGCCAGCTCACCCGAGGTACAGACTTACAATGAGCAGTTCTTC.

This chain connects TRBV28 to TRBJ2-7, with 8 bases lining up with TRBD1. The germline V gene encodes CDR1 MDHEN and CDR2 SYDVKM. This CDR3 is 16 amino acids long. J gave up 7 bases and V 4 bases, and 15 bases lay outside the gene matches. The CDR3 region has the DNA TGTGCCAGCAGTTCAGCGACCGGACAGGGCACGGTTGAGCAGTACTTC. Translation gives CASSSATGQGTVEQYF.

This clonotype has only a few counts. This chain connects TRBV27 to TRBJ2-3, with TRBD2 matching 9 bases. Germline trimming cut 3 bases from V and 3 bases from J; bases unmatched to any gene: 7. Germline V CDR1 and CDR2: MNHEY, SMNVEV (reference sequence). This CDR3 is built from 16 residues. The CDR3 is CASSFFGGGATDTQYF. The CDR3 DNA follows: TGTGCCAGCAGTTTTTTTGGCGGGGGGGCTACAGATACGCAGTATTTT.

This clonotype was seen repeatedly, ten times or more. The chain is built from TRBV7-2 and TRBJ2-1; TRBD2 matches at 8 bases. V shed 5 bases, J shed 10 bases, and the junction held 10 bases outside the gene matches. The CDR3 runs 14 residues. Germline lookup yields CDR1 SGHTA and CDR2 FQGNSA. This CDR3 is CASSPNRGGKEQFF. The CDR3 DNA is TGTGCCAGCAGCCCAAATCGGGGGGGGAAAGAGCAGTTCTTC.

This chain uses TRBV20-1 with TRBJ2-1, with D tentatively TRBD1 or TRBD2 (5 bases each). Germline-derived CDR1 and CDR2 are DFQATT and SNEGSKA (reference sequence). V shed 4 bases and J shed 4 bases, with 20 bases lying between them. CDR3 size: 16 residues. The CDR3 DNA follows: TGCAGTGCTAACCCCATGGTGGGGGATTGGTACAATGAGCAGTTCTTC. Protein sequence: CSANPMVGDWYNEQFF.

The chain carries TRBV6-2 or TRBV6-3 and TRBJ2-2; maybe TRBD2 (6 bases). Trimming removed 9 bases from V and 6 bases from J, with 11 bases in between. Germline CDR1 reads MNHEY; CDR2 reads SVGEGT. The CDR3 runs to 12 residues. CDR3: CARSRGAGELFF. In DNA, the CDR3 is TGTGCCAGAAGTCGCGGGGCCGGGGAGCTGTTTTTT.

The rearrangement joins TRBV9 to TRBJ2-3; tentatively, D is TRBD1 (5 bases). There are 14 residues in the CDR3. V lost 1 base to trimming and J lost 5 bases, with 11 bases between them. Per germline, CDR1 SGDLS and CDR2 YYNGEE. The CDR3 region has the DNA TGTGCCAGCAGCGTAACTCCCCAGGGAGATACGCAGTATTTT. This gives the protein CASSVTPQGDTQYF.

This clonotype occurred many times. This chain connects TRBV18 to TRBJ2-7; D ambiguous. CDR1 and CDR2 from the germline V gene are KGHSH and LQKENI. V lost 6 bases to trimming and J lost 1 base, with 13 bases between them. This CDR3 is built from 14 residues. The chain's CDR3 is CASSPATGSYEQYF. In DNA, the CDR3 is TGTGCCAGCTCCCCGGCGACCGGTTCCTACGAGCAGTACTTC.

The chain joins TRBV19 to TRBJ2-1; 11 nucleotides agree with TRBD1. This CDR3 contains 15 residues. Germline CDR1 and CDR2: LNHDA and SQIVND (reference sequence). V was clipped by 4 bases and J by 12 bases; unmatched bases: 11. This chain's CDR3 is CASSTPGTGGTGQFF. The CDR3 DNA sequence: TGTGCCAGTAGTACCCCCGGGACAGGGGGTACCGGGCAGTTCTTC.

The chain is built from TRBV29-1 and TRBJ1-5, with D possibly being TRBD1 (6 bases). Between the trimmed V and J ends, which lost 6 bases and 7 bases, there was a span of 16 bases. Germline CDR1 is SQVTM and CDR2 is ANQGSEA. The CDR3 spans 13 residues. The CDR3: CSVGNQGNQPQHF. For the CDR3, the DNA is TGCAGCGTGGGAAATCAGGGGAACCAGCCCCAGCATTTT.

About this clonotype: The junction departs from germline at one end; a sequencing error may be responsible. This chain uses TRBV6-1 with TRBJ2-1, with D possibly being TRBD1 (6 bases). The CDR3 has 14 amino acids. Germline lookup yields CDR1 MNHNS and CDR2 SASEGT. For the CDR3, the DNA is TGTACCAGCAGCCCCGACAGGTTACGGGATGAGCAGTTCTTC. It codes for CTSSPDRLRDEQFF.

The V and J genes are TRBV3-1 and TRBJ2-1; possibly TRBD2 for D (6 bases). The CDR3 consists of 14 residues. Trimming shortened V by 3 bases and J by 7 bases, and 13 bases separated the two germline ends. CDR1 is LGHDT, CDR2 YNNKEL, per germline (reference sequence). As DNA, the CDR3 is TGTGCCAGCAGCCACATGACTAGTGGGAATGAGCAGTTCTTC. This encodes CASSHMTSGNEQFF.

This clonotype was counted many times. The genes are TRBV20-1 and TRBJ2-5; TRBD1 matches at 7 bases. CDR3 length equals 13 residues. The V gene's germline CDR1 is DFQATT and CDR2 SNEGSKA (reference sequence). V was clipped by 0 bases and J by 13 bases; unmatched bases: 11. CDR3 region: CSARDAQGVFGYF. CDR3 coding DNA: TGCAGTGCTAGAGATGCCCAGGGGGTGTTTGGGTACTTC.

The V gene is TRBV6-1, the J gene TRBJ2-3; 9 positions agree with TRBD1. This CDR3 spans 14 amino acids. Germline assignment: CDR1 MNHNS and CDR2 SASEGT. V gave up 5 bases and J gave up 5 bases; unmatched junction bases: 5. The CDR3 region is CASSTGGSGDTQYF. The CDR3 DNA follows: TGTGCCAGCAGTACAGGGGGCTCGGGAGATACGCAGTATTTT.

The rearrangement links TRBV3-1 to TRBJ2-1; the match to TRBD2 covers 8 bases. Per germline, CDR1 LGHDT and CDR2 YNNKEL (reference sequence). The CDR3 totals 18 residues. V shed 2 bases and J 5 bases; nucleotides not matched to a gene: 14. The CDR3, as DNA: TGTGCCAGCAGCCAATTCCCGGGGGGGGGCCCACTCAACAATGAGCAGTTCTTC. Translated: CASSQFPGGGPLNNEQFF.

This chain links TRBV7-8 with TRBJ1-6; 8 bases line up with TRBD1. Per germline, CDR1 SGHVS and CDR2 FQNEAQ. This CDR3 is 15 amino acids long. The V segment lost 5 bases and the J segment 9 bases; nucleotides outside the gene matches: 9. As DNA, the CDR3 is TGTGCCAGCAGCACAACCGGGACAGGATCTTCACCCCTCCACTTT. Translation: CASSTTGTGSSPLHF. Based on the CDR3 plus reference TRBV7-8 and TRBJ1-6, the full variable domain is GAGVSQSPRYKVAKRGQDVALRCDPISGHVSLFWYQQALGQGPEFLTYFQNEAQLDKSGLPSDRFFAERPEGSVSTLKIQRTQQEDSAVYLCASSTTGTGSSPLHFGNGTRLTVT.